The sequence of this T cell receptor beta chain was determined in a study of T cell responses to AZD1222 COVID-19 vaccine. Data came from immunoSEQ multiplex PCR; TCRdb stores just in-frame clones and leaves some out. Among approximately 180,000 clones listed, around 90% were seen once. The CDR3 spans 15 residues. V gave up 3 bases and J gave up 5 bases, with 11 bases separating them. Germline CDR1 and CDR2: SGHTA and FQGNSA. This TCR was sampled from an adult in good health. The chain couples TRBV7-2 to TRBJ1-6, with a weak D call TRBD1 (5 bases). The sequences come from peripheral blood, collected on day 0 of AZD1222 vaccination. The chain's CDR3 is CASSFPGRNNSPLHF. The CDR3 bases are TGTGCCAGCAGCTTTCCGGGACGGAATAATTCACCCCTCCACTTT. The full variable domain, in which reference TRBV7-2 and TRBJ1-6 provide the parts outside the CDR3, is GAGVSQSPSNKVTEKGKDVELRCDPISGHTALYWYRQSLGQGLEFLIYFQGNSAPDKSGLPSDRFSAERTGGSVSTLTIQRTQQEDSAVYLCASSFPGRNNSPLHFGNGTRLTVT.